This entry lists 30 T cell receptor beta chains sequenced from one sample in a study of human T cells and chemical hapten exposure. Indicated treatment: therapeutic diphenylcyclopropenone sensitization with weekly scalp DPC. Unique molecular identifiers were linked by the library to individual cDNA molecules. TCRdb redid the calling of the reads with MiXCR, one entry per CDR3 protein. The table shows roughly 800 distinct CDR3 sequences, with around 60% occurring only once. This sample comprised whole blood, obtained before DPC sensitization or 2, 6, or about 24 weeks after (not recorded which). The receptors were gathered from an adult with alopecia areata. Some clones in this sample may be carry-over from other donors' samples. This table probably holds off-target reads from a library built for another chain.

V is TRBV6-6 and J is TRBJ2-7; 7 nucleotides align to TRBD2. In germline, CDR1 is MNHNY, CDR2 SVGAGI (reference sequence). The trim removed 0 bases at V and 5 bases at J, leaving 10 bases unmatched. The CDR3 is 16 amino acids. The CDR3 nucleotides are TGTGCCAGCAGTTACTCGAGGTCGAGCGGGATCCACGAGCAGTACTTC. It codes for CASSYSRSSGIHEQYF.

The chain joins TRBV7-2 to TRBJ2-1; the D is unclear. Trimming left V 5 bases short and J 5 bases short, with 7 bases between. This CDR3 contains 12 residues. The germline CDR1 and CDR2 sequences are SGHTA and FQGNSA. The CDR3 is CASSAYNNEQFF. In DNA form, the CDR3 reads TGTGCCAGCAGCGCTTACAACAATGAGCAGTTCTTC.

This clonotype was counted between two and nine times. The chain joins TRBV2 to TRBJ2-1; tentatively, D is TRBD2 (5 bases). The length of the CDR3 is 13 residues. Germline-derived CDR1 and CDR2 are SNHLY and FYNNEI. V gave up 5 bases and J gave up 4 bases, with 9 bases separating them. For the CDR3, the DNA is TGTGCCAGCAGTATCCCGGGATACAATGAGCAGTTCTTC. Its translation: CASSIPGYNEQFF. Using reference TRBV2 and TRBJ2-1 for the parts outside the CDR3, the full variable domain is EPEVTQTPSHQVTQMGQEVILRCVPISNHLYFYWYRQILGQKVEFLVSFYNNEISEKSEIFDDQFSVERPDGSNFTLKIRSTKLEDSAMYFCASSIPGYNEQFFGPGTRLTVL.

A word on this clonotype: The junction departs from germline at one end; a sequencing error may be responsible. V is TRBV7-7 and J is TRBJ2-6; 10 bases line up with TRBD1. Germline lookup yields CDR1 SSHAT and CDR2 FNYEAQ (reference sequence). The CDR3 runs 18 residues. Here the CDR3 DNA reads TGTGCTAGCAGCTTAGCCGGGACAGGGGTACCTGGGGCCAACGTCCTGACTTTC. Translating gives CASSLAGTGVPGANVLTF. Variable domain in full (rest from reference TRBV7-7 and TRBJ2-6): GAGVSQSPRYKVTKRGQDVTLRCDPISSHATLYWYQQALGQGPEFLTYFNYEAQPDKSGLPSDRFSAERPEGSISTLTIQRTEQRDSAMYRCASSLAGTGVPGANVLTFGAGSRLTVL.

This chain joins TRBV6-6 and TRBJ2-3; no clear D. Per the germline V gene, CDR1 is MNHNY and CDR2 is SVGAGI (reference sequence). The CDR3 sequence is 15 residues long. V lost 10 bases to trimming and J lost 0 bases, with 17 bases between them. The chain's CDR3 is CAIRRTPSSTDTQYF. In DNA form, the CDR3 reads TGTGCCATCCGCCGGACCCCCTCTAGCACAGATACGCAGTATTTT.

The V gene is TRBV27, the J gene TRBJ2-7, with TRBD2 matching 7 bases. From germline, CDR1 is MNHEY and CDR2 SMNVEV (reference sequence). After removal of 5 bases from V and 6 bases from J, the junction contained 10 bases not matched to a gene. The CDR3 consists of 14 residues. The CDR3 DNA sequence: TGTGCCAGCAGTCCCGTGGGCGGGAGATCCGAGCAGTACTTC. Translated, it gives CASSPVGGRSEQYF.

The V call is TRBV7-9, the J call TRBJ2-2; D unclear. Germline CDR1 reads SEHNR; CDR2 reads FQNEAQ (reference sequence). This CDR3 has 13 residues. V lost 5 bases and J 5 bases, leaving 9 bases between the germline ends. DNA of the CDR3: TGTGCCAGCAGCCACCCGAGGACCGGGGAGCTGTTTTTT. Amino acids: CASSHPRTGELFF.

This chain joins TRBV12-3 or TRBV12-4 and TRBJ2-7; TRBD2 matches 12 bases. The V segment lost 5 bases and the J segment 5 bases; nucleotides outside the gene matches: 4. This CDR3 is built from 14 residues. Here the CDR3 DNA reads TGTGCCAGCAGTCGTCTAGCGGGAGGGGACGAGCAGTACTTC. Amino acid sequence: CASSRLAGGDEQYF.

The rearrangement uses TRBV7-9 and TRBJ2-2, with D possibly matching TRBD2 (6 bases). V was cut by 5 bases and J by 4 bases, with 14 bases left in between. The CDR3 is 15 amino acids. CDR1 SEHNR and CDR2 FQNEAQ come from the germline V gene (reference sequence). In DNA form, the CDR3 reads TGTGCCAGCAGCACCCGACTAGTCGGCACCGGGGAGCTGTTTTTT. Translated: CASSTRLVGTGELFF.

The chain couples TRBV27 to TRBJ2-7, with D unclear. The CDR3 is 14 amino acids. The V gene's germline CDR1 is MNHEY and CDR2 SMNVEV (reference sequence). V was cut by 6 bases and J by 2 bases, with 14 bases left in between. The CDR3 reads CASSLSTAPYEQYF. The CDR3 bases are TGTGCCAGCAGCCTCTCGACTGCCCCCTACGAGCAGTACTTC.

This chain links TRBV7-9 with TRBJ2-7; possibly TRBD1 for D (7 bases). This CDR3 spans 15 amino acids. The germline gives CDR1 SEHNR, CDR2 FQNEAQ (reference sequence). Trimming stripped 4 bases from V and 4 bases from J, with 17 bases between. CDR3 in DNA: TGTGCCAGCAGCTCGCCCGACAGGGAGGTGTACGAGCAGTACTTC. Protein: CASSSPDREVYEQYF. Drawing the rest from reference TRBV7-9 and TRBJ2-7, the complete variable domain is DTGVSQNPRHKITKRGQNVTFRCDPISEHNRLYWYRQTLGQGPEFLTYFQNEAQLEKSRLLSDRFSAERPKGSFSTLEIQRTEQGDSAMYLCASSSPDREVYEQYFGPGTRLTVT.

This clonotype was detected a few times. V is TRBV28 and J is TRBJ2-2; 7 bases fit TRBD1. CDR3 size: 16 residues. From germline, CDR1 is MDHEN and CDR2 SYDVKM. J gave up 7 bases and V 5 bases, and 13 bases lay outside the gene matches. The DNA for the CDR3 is TGTGCCAGCAGTCAACCGACAGGGAGTATGGGCGGGGAGCTGTTTTTT. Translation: CASSQPTGSMGGELFF.

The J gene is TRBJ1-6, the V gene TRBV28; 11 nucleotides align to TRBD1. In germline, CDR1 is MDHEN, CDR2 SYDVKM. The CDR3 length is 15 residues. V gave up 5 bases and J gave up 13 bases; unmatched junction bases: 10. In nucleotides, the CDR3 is TGTGCCAGCAGTACCGCCGGGACAGGGGGTGACCCCCTCCACTTT. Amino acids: CASSTAGTGGDPLHF.

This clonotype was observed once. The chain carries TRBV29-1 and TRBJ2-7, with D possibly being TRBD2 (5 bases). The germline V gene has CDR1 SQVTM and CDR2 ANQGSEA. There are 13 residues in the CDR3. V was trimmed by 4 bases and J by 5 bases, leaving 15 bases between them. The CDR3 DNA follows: TGCAGCGTTGCCCTAGTGGAGGCCCACGAGCAGTACTTC. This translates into CSVALVEAHEQYF.

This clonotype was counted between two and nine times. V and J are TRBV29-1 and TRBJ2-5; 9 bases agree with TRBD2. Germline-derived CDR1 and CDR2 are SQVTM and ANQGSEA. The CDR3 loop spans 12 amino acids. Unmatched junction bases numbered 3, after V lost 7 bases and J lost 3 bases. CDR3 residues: CSGGLAEETQYF. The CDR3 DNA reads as TGCAGCGGGGGACTAGCCGAAGAGACCCAGTACTTC.

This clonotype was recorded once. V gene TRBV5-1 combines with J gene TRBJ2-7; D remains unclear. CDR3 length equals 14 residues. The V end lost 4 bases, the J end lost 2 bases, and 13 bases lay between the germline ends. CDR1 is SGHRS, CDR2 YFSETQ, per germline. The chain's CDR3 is CASSLAVTTYEQYF. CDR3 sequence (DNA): TGCGCCAGCAGCCTCGCCGTTACAACCTACGAGCAGTACTTC.

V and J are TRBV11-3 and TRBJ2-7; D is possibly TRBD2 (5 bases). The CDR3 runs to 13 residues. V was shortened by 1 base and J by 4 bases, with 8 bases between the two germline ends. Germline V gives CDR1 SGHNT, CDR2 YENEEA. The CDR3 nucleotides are TGTGCCAGCAGCTTAGGAGGGAGTTACGAGCAGTACTTC. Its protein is CASSLGGSYEQYF.

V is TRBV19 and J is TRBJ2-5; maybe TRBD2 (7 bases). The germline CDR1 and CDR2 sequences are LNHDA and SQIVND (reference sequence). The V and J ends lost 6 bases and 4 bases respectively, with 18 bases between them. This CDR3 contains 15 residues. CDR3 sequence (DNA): TGTGCCAGTAGGAGCAGGGGAGGGTATGTAGAGACCCAGTACTTC. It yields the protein CASRSRGGYVETQYF.

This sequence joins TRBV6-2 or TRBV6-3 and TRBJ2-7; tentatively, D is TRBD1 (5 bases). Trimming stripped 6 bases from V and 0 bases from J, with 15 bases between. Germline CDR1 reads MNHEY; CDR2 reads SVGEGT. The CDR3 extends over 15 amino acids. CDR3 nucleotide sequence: TGTGCCAGCAGACAGGACACCCTCAGCTCCTACGAGCAGTACTTC. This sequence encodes CASRQDTLSSYEQYF.

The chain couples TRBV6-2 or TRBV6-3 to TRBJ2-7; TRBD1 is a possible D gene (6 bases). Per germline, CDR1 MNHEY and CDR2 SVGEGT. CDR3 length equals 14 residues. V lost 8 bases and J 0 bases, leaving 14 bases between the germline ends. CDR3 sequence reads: CASGETGASYEQYF. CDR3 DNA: TGTGCCAGCGGTGAGACAGGAGCCTCCTACGAGCAGTACTTC.

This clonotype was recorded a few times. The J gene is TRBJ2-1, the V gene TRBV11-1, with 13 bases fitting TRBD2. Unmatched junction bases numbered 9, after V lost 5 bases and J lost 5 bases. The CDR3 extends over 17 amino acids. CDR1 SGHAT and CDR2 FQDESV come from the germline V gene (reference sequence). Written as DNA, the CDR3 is TGTGCCAGCAGCGCGGGGAGACTAGCGGGAGGAAACAATGAGCAGTTCTTC. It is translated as CASSAGRLAGGNNEQFF.

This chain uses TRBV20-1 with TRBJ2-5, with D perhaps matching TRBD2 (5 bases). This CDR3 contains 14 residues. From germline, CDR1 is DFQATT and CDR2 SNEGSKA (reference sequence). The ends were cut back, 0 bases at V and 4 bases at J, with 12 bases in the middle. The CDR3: CSARDGRAGETQYF. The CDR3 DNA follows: TGCAGTGCTAGAGATGGGCGGGCCGGAGAGACCCAGTACTTC.

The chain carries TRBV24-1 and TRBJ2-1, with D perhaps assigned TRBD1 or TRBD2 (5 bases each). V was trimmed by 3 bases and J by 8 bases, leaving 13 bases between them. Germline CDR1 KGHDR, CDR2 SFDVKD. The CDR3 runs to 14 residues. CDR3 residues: CATSDTGAFDEQFF. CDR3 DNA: TGTGCCACCAGTGATACCGGGGCTTTCGATGAGCAGTTCTTC.

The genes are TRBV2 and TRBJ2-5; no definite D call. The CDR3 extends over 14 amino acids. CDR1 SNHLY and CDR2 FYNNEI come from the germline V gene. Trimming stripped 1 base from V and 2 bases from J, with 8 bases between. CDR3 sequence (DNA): TGTGCCAGCAGTGAAGGAGTCAGACAAGAGACCCAGTACTTC. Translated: CASSEGVRQETQYF.

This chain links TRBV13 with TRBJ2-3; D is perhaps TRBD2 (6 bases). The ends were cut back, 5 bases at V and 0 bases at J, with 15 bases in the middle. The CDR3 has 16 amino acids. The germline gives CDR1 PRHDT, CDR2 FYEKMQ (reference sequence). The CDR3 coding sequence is TGTGCCAGCAGCCTCCGACTAGATCTAAGCACAGATACGCAGTATTTT. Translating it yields CASSLRLDLSTDTQYF. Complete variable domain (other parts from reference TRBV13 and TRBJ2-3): AAGVIQSPRHLIKEKRETATLKCYPIPRHDTVYWYQQGPGQDPQFLISFYEKMQSDKGSIPDRFSAQQFSDYHSELNMSSLELGDSALYFCASSLRLDLSTDTQYFGPGTRLTVL.

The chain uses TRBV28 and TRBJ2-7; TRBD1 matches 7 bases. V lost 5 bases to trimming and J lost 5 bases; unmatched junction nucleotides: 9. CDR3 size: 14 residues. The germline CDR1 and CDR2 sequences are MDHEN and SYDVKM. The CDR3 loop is CASSTPGTVDEQYF. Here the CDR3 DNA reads TGTGCCAGCAGTACTCCCGGGACAGTCGACGAGCAGTACTTC.

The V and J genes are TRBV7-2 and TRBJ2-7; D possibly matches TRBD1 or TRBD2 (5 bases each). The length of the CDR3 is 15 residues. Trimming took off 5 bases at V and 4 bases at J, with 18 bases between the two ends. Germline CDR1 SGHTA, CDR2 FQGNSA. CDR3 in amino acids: CASSPTRDGIYEQYF. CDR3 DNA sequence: TGTGCCAGCAGCCCAACCCGGGACGGGATTTACGAGCAGTACTTC.

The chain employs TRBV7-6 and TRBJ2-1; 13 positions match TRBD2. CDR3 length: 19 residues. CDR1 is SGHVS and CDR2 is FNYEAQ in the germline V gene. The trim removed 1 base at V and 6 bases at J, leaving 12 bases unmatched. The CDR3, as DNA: TGTGCCAGCAGCTTAGTAAGTCCGTTGGGACTAGCGGGACCCAATGAGCAGTTCTTC. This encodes CASSLVSPLGLAGPNEQFF.

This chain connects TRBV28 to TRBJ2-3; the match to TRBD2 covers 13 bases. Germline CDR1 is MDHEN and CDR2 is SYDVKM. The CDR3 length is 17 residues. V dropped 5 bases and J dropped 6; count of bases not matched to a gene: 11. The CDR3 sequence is CASSPYTGTSGEDTQYF. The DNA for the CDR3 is TGTGCCAGCAGTCCCTACACCGGGACTAGCGGGGAGGATACGCAGTATTTT.

CDR3 nucleotides: TGTGCCAGCAGCTTAGAAAGACTAGCTGGTGTGCAGTTCTTC. Protein sequence: CASSLERLAGVQFF. The gene calls are TRBV11-2 and TRBJ2-1, with 7 bases identical to TRBD2. Germline V gene data show CDR1 as SGHAT and CDR2 as FQNNGV. J was trimmed by 12 bases and V by 0 bases; bases with no gene match: 8. There are 14 residues in the CDR3.